The sequence of this T cell receptor beta chain was determined in a study of Graves' ophthalmopathy and Graves' hyperthyroidism. This clonotype was counted ten times or more. Trimming cost V 2 bases and J 6 bases, with 5 bases left between them. The length of the CDR3 is 11 residues. Germline V gene lookup returns CDR1 MNHEY and CDR2 SVGEGT. RNA transcripts were the source from which TCR beta CDR3 regions were amplified. Amplification began with first-round RT-PCR using HTBI primers, then second-round multiplex PCR was performed. TCRdb passed the multiplex PCR reads through MiXCR, listing each CDR3 protein once. Of roughly 380,000 distinct CDR3 sequences detected, approximately 15% appear once; the ten largest clones hold roughly 7%.

This chain links TRBV6-2 or TRBV6-3 with TRBJ2-7, with no clear D. The TCR comes from a woman between 18 and 30 years old with stable Graves' hyperthyroidism. Source material: peripheral blood. As DNA, the CDR3 is TGTGCCAGCAGTTACGGGCGCGAGCAGTACTTC. Its protein is CASSYGREQYF.